Shown below are 19 T cell receptor beta chains from a single sample sequenced in a study of Ad26.COV2.S vaccination and SARS-CoV-2 variants. The treatment here: roughly 19 received Ad26.COV2.S at low or high dose, single or two shots; roughly five received placebo; per-sample allocation not given. Collection of the samples took place on day 63 after the first injection of vaccine or placebo. Using immunoSEQ multiplex PCR, the repertoire was profiled, and TCRdb retains in-frame clones only, with some absent. The table has 300,000 to 350,000 clones, roughly 90% seen once. Sequenced here: peripheral blood, sampled in a trial of Ad26.COV2.S vaccine versus placebo. These receptors all stem from a person aged 18-65 years who received the Ad26.COV2.S COVID-19 vaccine or a placebo.

The rearrangement joins TRBV11-2 to TRBJ2-5, with D tentatively TRBD2 (6 bases). Germline CDR1 is SGHAT and CDR2 is FQNNGV. The CDR3 spans 14 residues. V was pared by 1 base and J by 5 bases, with 11 bases between. The CDR3 bases are TGTGCCAGCAGCTTAGCCGGGGGTGTGGAGACCCAGTACTTC. As protein: CASSLAGGVETQYF.

The chain is built from TRBV5-1 and TRBJ2-1, with 7 nucleotides matching TRBD1. V was pared by 4 bases and J by 0 bases, with 4 bases of the junction left unmatched. The CDR3 runs to 15 residues. Germline V gene sequence: CDR1 SGHRS, CDR2 YFSETQ. The CDR3: CASSRGGGSYNEQFF. In DNA, the CDR3 is TGCGCCAGCAGCCGAGGGGGCGGCTCCTACAATGAGCAGTTCTTC.

The chain employs TRBV7-2 and TRBJ2-2; perhaps TRBD2 as D (6 bases). Germline values: CDR1 SGHTA, CDR2 FQGNSA. V lost 0 bases and J 2 bases, leaving 13 bases between the germline ends. This CDR3 is 17 amino acids long. CDR3 amino acids: CASSLAFASVNTGELFF. DNA of the CDR3: TGTGCCAGCAGCTTAGCGTTTGCTAGCGTAAACACCGGGGAGCTGTTTTTT.

V usage is TRBV11-3 and J usage is TRBJ2-5; 15 positions match TRBD2. Germline CDR1 reads SGHNT; CDR2 reads YENEEA. After removal of 5 bases from V and 3 bases from J, the junction contained 4 bases not matched to a gene. There are 16 residues in the CDR3. The CDR3 loop reads CASSLWTSGGEETQYF. The CDR3 DNA sequence: TGTGCCAGCAGCCTCTGGACTAGCGGGGGGGAAGAGACCCAGTACTTC.

The DNA for the CDR3 is TGTGCCAGCAGGCCTGGACAGCATAACACTGAAGCTTTCTTT. It specifies CASRPGQHNTEAFF. V is TRBV28 and J is TRBJ1-1; TRBD1 might be the D (6 bases). This CDR3 contains 14 residues. Germline-derived CDR1 and CDR2 are MDHEN and SYDVKM. Trimming took off 6 bases at V and 2 bases at J, with 13 bases between the two ends.

The chain links TRBV2 to TRBJ1-4; 9 bases are a match to TRBD1. Germline-derived CDR1 and CDR2 are SNHLY and FYNNEI. The trim removed 8 bases at V and 8 bases at J, leaving 6 bases unmatched. This CDR3 contains 13 residues. In DNA, the CDR3 is TGTGCCAGCGAAGACAGGGGGGGAGAAAAACTGTTTTTT. Its protein product is CASEDRGGEKLFF.

The rearrangement uses TRBV24-1 and TRBJ2-2; 12 bases are a match to TRBD2. Germline V gene lookup returns CDR1 KGHDR and CDR2 SFDVKD. V was clipped by 7 bases and J by 6 bases; unmatched bases: 2. CDR3 length: 14 amino acids. CDR3 in DNA: TGTGCCACCAGGACTAGCGGGAGATCCGGGGAGCTGTTTTTT. Translating gives CATRTSGRSGELFF.

The chain carries TRBV5-1 and TRBJ1-2; 7 bases agree with TRBD1. The CDR3 has 14 amino acids. The V segment lost 1 base and the J segment 6 bases; nucleotides outside the gene matches: 6. The germline V gene has CDR1 SGHRS and CDR2 YFSETQ. DNA of the CDR3: TGCGCCAGCAGCTTGCAGGGGGAGAAGGATGGCTACACCTTC. Its protein is CASSLQGEKDGYTF.

This clone has just one count. The chain employs TRBV7-6 and TRBJ1-1; possibly TRBD1 for D (5 bases). Germline V gives CDR1 SGHVS, CDR2 FNYEAQ. V was pared by 4 bases and J by 0 bases, with 12 bases between. The CDR3 is 15 amino acids. CDR3 bases: TGTGCCAGCAGCTATCCGCCAGGGATGAACACTGAAGCTTTCTTT. It codes for CASSYPPGMNTEAFF.

This chain joins TRBV7-2 and TRBJ1-4; weak D call: TRBD1 (6 bases). V gave up 1 base and J gave up 5 bases, with 8 bases separating them. The length of the CDR3 is 14 residues. CDR1 is SGHTA, CDR2 FQGNSA, per germline. CDR3 sequence reads: CASSLDRVNEKLFF. The DNA for the CDR3 is TGTGCCAGCAGCTTAGACAGGGTGAATGAAAAACTGTTTTTT. The whole variable domain, remainder taken from reference TRBV7-2 and TRBJ1-4, is GAGVSQSPSNKVTEKGKDVELRCDPISGHTALYWYRQSLGQGLEFLIYFQGNSAPDKSGLPSDRFSAERTGGSVSTLTIQRTQQEDSAVYLCASSLDRVNEKLFFGSGTQLSVL.

The chain uses TRBV20-1 and TRBJ2-1; no firm D call. The V gene's germline CDR1 is DFQATT and CDR2 SNEGSKA (reference sequence). CDR3 size: 13 residues. V was clipped by 4 bases and J by 4 bases, with 11 bases between them. CDR3 coding DNA: TGCAGTGCTATTGAGGCCTCATACAATGAGCAGTTCTTC. Residues: CSAIEASYNEQFF.

This clone was recorded a few times. The chain employs TRBV6-6 and TRBJ1-1; D not certain. With 4 bases removed from V and 3 bases from J, the gap between germline ends came to 6 bases. The germline V gene encodes CDR1 MNHNY and CDR2 SVGAGI (reference sequence). The CDR3 runs to 12 residues. The CDR3 region is CASSFQDTEAFF. As DNA, the CDR3 is TGTGCCAGCAGTTTCCAGGACACTGAAGCTTTCTTT.

The V call is TRBV12-5, the J call TRBJ2-1; no reliable D call. The CDR3 loop spans 13 amino acids. Germline-derived CDR1 and CDR2 are LGHNT and FRNRAP. V was clipped by 0 bases and J by 7 bases, with 7 bases between them. The CDR3 sequence is CASGLVFGNEQFF. As DNA, the CDR3 is TGTGCTAGTGGTTTGGTATTCGGGAATGAGCAGTTCTTC.

The chain joins TRBV19 to TRBJ2-3, with TRBD2 as a possible D gene (5 bases). The CDR3 is made up of 17 amino acids. Trimming took off 5 bases at V and 2 bases at J, with 20 bases between the two ends. Germline loops: CDR1 LNHDA, CDR2 SQIVND (reference sequence). CDR3 DNA: TGTGCCAGTAGTGCGACCGACCTCTCTGACTACACAGATACGCAGTATTTT. This encodes CASSATDLSDYTDTQYF. The whole variable domain, filled in from reference TRBV19 and TRBJ2-3, reads DGGITQSPKYLFRKEGQNVTLSCEQNLNHDAMYWYRQDPGQGLRLIYYSQIVNDFQKGDIAEGYSVSREKKESFPLTVTSAQKNPTAFYLCASSATDLSDYTDTQYFGPGTRLTVL.

This clone was seen just once. This chain uses TRBV7-7 with TRBJ2-5; 10 bases align to TRBD2. With V trimmed by 5 bases and J by 2 bases, 5 bases remained unmatched. There are 15 residues in the CDR3. Germline CDR1 reads SSHAT; CDR2 reads FNYEAQ (reference sequence). CDR3: CASSLGLAEQETQYF. Written as DNA, the CDR3 is TGTGCCAGCAGCCTCGGACTAGCGGAACAAGAGACCCAGTACTTC.

The chain carries TRBV29-1 and TRBJ2-7, with TRBD1 identical over 10 bases. Trimming removed 7 bases from V and 5 bases from J; junction bases left unmatched: 8. The CDR3 runs 13 residues. The germline gives CDR1 SQVTM, CDR2 ANQGSEA. The DNA for the CDR3 is TGCAGCGCAAGCGGGACAGGGGTTGACGAGCAGTACTTC. It encodes CSASGTGVDEQYF.

This clone has only one observation. The chain has TRBV30 and TRBJ1-2; no clear D gene. Deletions cut 0 bases from V and 9 bases from J, with 14 bases between. Germline V gene lookup returns CDR1 GTSNPN and CDR2 SVGIG (reference sequence). The CDR3 runs to 13 residues. The CDR3 region is CAWSVRGPSSYTF. The CDR3 coding sequence is TGTGCCTGGAGTGTACGAGGACCCAGCAGCTACACCTTC.

This clone has just one count. The V and J genes are TRBV7-8 and TRBJ1-4, with D tentatively TRBD1 (6 bases). Deletions cut 1 base from V and 0 bases from J, with 9 bases between. Germline V gene sequence: CDR1 SGHVS, CDR2 FQNEAQ. The CDR3 sequence is 16 residues long. CDR3 amino acids: CASSLDAGATNEKLFF. The CDR3 DNA follows: TGTGCCAGCAGCTTAGATGCAGGGGCAACTAATGAAAAACTGTTTTTT.

The V gene is TRBV4-1, the J gene TRBJ2-1, with D possibly matching TRBD2 (6 bases). V lost 2 bases and J lost 3, with 8 bases in between. The germline CDR1 and CDR2 sequences are MGHRA and YSYEKL. The CDR3 has 14 residues. CDR3 nucleotides: TGCGCCAGCAGCCAACAGGGACTCTACAATGAGCAGTTCTTC. Translated: CASSQQGLYNEQFF.